The entry below gives a single TCR beta chain sequence along with its context. The data derive from a study of blood T cell repertoires in COVID-19. Study summary: Specimens from acute and convalescent COVID-19 originated in the United States, Italy and Spain. T cells, B-cell-depleted T cells, or PBMCs supplied cDNA or gDNA.

In the study's own analysis: It was from reference gene primer amplification that nucleated cell counts were estimated. Repertoires were generated with immunoSEQ multiplex PCR, while TCRdb's copy carries only in-frame clones and drops some. That table is the source of V, J and clone size, and D and trimming were worked out from the DNA. Of under 500,000 clones detected, 85% to 90% appear once; the ten largest clones hold roughly 1.1%. In assigning cohorts, the study relied on participant-reported clinical history. The CDR3 is made up of 14 amino acids. Germline V gene data show CDR1 as MNHEY and CDR2 as SVGAGI. Trimming shortened V by 6 bases and J by 2 bases, and 13 bases separated the two germline ends.

This chain connects TRBV6-5 to TRBJ2-5; tentatively, D is TRBD2 (5 bases). This TCR derives from a man aged 25 to 40 who had recovered from COVID-19. Sample: PBMCs or T cells enriched from blood (not recorded which). The CDR3: CASSLLVGQETQYF. In nucleotides, the CDR3 is TGTGCCAGCAGCCTACTAGTGGGGCAAGAGACCCAGTACTTC.